Here is one TCR beta chain with its context. Its antigen is unknown. The same CDR3 also results from other DNA sequences found in this sample. cDNA synthesis used the whole RNA isolate, giving expressed TCRB sequences. Only in-frame clones appear in the TCRdb table, and some are missing; sequencing was by immunoSEQ multiplex PCR. The table lists under 400,000 clones, around 19% of them singletons. This record belongs to a study of beta chain features in type 1 diabetes. Study background: Examination covered roughly 100,000,000 sorted cells spanning all samples.

Study-level results: Type 1 diabetes patients had TCRB CDR3s that were shorter (moderately but significantly so) in all four CD4+ subsets. Insertions were fewer and deletions more numerous at VDJ junctions in type 1 diabetes patients. Patients showed naive, central memory and Treg TCRB repertoires that appeared more similar than those of healthy donors.

This receptor was taken from a woman aged 18-29 years in good health. Sequencing was done on a sample of naive CD4+ T cells from blood.

The CDR3 loop is CASSPQENTEAFF. The CDR3, as DNA: TGTGCCAGCTCGCCTCAGGAGAACACTGAAGCTTTCTTT. The chain recombines TRBV18 with TRBJ1-1; D gene unclear. Germline assignment: CDR1 KGHSH and CDR2 LQKENI. This CDR3 is 13 amino acids long. Trimming pared 6 bases from V and 1 base from J, leaving 9 bases between.